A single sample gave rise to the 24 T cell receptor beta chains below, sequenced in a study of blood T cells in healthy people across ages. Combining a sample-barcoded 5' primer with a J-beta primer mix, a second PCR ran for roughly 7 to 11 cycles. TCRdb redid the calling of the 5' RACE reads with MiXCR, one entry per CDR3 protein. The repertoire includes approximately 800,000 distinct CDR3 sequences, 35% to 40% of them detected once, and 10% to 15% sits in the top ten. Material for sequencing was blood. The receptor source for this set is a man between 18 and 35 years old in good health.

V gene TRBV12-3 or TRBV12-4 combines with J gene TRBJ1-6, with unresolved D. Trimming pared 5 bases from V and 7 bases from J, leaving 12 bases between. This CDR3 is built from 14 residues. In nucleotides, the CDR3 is TGTGCCAGCAGTGCCGGGTCCCAGAATTCACCCCTCCACTTT. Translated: CASSAGSQNSPLHF.

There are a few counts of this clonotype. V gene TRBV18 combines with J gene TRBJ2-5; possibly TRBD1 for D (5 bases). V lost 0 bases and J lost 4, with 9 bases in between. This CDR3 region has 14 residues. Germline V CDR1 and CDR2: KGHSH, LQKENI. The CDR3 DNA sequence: TGTGCCAGCTCACCACCGGCACAGGTAGAGACCCAGTACTTC. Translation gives CASSPPAQVETQYF.

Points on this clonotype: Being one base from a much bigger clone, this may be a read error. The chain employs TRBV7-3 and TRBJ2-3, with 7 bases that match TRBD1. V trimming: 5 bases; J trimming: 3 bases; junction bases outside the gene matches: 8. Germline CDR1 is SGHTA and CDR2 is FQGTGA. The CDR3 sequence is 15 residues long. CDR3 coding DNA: TGTGCCAGCAGCCGGGCGAGGGGGCCGACAGATACGCAGTATTTT. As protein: CASSRARGPTDTQYF.

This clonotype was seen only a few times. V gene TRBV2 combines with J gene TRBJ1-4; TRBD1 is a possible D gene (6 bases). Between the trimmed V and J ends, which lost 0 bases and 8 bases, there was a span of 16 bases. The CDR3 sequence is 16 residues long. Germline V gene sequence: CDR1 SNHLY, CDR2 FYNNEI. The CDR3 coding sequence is TGTGCCAGCAGTGAAGCGCTGGGGCAGGGGAAGGAAAAACTGTTTTTT. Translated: CASSEALGQGKEKLFF. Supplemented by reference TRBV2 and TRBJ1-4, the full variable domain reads EPEVTQTPSHQVTQMGQEVILRCVPISNHLYFYWYRQILGQKVEFLVSFYNNEISEKSEIFDDQFSVERPDGSNFTLKIRSTKLEDSAMYFCASSEALGQGKEKLFFGSGTQLSVL.

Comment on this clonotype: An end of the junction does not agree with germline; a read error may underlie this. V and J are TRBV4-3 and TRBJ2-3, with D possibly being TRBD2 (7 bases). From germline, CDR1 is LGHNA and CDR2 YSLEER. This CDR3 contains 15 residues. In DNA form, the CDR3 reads TGCGCCAGCGGCCAAGATCGGGGGGCAACAGATACGCAGTATTTT. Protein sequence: CASGQDRGATDTQYF.

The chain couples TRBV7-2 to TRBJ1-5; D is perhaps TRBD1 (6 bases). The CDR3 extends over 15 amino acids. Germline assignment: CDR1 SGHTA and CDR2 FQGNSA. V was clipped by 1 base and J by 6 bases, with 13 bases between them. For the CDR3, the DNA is TGTGCCAGCAGCTTAGATACAGGGTATGGTCAGCCCCAGCATTTT. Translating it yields CASSLDTGYGQPQHF.

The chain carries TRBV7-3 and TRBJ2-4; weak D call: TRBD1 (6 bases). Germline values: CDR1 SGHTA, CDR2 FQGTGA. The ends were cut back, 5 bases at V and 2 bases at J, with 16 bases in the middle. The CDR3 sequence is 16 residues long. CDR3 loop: CASSLLQTGTKNIQYF. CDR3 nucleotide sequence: TGTGCCAGCAGCCTACTCCAGACAGGAACCAAAAACATTCAGTACTTC.

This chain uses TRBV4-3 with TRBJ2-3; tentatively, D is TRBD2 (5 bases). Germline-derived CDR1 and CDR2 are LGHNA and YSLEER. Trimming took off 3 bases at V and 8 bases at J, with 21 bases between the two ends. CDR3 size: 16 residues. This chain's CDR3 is CASSQDFTDRRGTQYF. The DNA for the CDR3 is TGCGCCAGCAGCCAGGATTTCACTGATAGACGGGGTACGCAGTATTTT.

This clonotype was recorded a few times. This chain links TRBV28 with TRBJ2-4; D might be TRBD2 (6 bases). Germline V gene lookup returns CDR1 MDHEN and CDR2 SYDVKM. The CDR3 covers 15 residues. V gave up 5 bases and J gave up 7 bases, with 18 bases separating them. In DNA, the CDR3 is TGTGCCAGCAGTACCTCGGCGGCAGGGAGGAACATTCAGTACTTC. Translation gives CASSTSAAGRNIQYF.

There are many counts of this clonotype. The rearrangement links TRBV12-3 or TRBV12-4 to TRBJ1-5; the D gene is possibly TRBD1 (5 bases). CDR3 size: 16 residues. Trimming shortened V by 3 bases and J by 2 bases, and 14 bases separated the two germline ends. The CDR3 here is CASSFRQGSGNQPQHF. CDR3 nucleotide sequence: TGTGCCAGCAGTTTTCGGCAGGGATCGGGCAATCAGCCCCAGCATTTT.

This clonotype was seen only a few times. The CDR3 protein is CASIAGATDTQYF. The CDR3 DNA is TGTGCCAGCATAGCAGGGGCCACAGATACGCAGTATTTT. J is TRBJ2-3 and V is TRBV6-6; D perhaps matches TRBD1 (6 bases). The germline V and J ends were trimmed by 7 bases and 2 bases, with 10 bases remaining between them. Germline V CDR1 and CDR2: MNHNY, SVGAGI (reference sequence). This CDR3 is 13 amino acids long.

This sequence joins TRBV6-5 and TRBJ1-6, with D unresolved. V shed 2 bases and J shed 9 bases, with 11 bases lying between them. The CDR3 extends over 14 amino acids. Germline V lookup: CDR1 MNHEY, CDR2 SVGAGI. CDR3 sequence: CASSYGRGGSPLHF. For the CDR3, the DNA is TGTGCCAGCAGTTACGGACGGGGTGGTTCACCCCTCCACTTT.

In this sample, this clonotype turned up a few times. The CDR3: CASSSGLAGVYNEQYF. The CDR3 coding sequence is TGTGCCAGCAGTTCGGGACTAGCGGGGGTTTACAATGAGCAGTACTTC. The J gene is TRBJ2-1, the V gene TRBV27; 14 bases map to TRBD2. TRBJ2-7 matches the DNA end more closely, so the J call is doubtful. This CDR3 has 16 residues. Germline-derived CDR1 and CDR2 are MNHEY and SMNVEV (reference sequence).

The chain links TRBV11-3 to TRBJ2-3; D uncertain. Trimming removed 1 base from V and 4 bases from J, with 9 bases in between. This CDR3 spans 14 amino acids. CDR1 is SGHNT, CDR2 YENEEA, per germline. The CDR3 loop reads CASSLVSNSDTQYF. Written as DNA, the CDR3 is TGTGCCAGCAGCTTAGTGAGCAACTCAGATACGCAGTATTTT.

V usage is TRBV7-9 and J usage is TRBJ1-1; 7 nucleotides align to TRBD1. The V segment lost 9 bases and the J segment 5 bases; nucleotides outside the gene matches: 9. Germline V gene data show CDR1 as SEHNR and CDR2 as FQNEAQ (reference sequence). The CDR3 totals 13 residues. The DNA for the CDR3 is TGTGCCAGTTCGGACAGGCTGGGGACTGAAGCTTTCTTT. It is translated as CASSDRLGTEAFF.

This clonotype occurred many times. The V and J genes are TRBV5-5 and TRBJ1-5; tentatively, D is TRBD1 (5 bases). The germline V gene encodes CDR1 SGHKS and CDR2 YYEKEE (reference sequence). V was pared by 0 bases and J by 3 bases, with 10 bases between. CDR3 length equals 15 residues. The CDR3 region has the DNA TGTGCCAGCAGCTTGGTGACAGCGCTCAATCAGCCCCAGCATTTT. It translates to CASSLVTALNQPQHF. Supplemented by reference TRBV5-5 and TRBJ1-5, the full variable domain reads DAGVTQSPTHLIKTRGQQVTLRCSPISGHKSVSWYQQVLGQGPQFIFQYYEKEERGRGNFPDRFSARQFPNYSSELNVNALLLGDSALYLCASSLVTALNQPQHFGDGTRLSIL.

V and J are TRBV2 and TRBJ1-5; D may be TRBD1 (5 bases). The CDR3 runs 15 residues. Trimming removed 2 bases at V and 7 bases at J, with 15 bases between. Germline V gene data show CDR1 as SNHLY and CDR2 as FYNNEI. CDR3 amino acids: CASSERRGLEQPQHF. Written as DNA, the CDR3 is TGTGCCAGCAGTGAAAGGAGGGGACTAGAACAGCCCCAGCATTTT.

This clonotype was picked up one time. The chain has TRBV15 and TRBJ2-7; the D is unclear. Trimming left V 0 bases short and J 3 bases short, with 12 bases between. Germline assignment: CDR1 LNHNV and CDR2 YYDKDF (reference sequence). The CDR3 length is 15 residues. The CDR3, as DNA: TGTGCCACCAGCAGAGACAGCCAGACGAACTACGAGCAGTACTTC. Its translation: CATSRDSQTNYEQYF.

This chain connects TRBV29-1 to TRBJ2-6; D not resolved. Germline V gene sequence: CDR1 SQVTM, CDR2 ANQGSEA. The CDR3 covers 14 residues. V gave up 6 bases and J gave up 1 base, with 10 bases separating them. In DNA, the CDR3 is TGCAGCGTAACAGTGGGGTCTGGGGCCAACGTCCTGACTTTC. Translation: CSVTVGSGANVLTF.

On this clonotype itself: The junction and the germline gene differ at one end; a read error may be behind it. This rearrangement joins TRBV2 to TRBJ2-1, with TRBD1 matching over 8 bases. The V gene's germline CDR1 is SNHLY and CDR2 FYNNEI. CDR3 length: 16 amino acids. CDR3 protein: CASSGSTGGVDFERFF. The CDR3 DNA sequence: TGTGCCAGCAGTGGTTCAACAGGGGGTGTCGATTTTGAGCGGTTCTTC.

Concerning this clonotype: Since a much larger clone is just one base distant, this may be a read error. The CDR3 nucleotides are TGTGCCACTCAAGGGCCGGGCTGTGGGCAAGAGACCCAGTACTTC. Residues: CATQGPGCGQETQYF. The rearrangement uses TRBV10-3 and TRBJ2-5, with D uncertain. Germline CDR1 reads ENHRY; CDR2 reads SYGVKD. The CDR3 consists of 15 residues. Trimming cost V 10 bases and J 2 bases, with 20 bases left between them.

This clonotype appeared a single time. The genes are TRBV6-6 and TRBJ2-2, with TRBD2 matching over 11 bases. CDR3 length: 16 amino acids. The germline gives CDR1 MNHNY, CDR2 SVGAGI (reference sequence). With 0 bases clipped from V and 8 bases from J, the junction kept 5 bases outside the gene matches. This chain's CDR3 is CASSYSTSGGYGELFF. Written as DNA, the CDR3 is TGTGCCAGCAGTTACTCAACTAGCGGGGGATATGGGGAGCTGTTTTTT.

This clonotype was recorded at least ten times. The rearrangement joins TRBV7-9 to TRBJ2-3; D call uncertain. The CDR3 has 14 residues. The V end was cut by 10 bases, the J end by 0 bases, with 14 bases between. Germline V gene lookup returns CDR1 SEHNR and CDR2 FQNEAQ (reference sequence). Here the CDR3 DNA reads TGTGCCACCGATACCAGAATCAGCACAGATACGCAGTATTTT. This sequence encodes CATDTRISTDTQYF.

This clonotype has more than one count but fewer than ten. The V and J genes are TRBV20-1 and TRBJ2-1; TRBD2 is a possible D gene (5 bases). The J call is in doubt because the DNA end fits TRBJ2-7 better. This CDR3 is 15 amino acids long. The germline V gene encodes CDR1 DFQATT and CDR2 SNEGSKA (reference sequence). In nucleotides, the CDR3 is TGCAGTGCTAGAGATCTAGGGAGCTCCTACAATGAGCAGTACTTC. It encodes CSARDLGSSYNEQYF.